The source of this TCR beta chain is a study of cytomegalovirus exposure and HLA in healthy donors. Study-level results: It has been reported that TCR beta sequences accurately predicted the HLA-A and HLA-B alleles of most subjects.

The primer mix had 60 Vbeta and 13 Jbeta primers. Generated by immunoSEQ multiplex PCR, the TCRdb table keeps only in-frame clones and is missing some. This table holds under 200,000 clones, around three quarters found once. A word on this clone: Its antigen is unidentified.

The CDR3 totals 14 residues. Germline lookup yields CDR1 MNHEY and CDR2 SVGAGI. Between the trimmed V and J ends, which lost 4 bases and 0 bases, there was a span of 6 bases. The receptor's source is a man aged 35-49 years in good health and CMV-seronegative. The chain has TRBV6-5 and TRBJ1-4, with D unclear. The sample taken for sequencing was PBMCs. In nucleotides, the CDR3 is TGTGCCAGCAGTTCCGTTTCAACTAATGAAAAACTGTTTTTT. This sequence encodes CASSSVSTNEKLFF.